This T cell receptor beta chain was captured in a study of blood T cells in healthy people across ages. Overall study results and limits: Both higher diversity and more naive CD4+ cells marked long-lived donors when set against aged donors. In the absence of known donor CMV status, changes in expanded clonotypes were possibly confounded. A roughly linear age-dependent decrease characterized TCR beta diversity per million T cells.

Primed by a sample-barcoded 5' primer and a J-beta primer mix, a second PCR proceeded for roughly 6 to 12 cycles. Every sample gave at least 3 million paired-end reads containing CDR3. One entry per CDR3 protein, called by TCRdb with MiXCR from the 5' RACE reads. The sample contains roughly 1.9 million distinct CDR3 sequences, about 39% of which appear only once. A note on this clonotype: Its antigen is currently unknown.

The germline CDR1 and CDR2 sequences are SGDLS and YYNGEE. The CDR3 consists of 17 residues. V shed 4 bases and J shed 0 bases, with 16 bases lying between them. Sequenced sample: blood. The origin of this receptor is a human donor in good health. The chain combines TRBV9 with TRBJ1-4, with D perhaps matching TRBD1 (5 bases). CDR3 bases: TGTGCCAGCAGCCCTGGGACGTTGTCTTCAACTAATGAAAAACTGTTTTTT. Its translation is CASSPGTLSSTNEKLFF. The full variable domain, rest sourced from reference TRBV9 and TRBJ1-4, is DSGVTQTPKHLITATGQRVTLRCSPRSGDLSVYWYQQSLDQGLQFLIQYYNGEERAKGNILERFSAQQFPDLHSELNLSSLELGDSALYFCASSPGTLSSTNEKLFFGSGTQLSVL.